Presented here are 3 T cell receptor beta chains from one specimen sequenced in a study of T cells in Graves' hyperthyroidism and ophthalmopathy. TCR beta CDR3 sequences were amplified from RNA transcripts. The HTBI primer set was used in a first-round RT-PCR of the TCR CDR3. TCRdb reanalysed the multiplex PCR reads using MiXCR and keeps one entry per CDR3 protein. Among around 440,000 distinct CDR3 sequences, approximately 14% were seen once, and the ten largest hold 11% to 15%. Sequencing was performed on blood. All receptors derive from a woman aged 18 to 35 with Graves' hyperthyroidism.

This clonotype came up many times. This chain connects TRBV6-1 to TRBJ2-4, with 7 positions matching TRBD2. V was pared by 3 bases and J by 1 base, with 6 bases of the junction left unmatched. Germline values: CDR1 MNHNS, CDR2 SASEGT. This CDR3 has 16 amino acids. The CDR3 region has the DNA TGTGCCAGCAGTGATGGGACTATGGGCGCCAAAAACATTCAGTACTTC. Translating it yields CASSDGTMGAKNIQYF.

This clonotype was seen ten or more times. Mismatch with germline at one junction end may stem from a read error. J is TRBJ1-2 and V is TRBV12-3 or TRBV12-4; the match to TRBD1 covers 10 bases. The CDR3 covers 15 residues. CDR3: CASTLDRGRSYGYTF. The CDR3 coding sequence is TGTGCCAGCACTTTAGACAGGGGGCGAAGCTATGGCTACACCTTC.

The chain joins TRBV7-9 to TRBJ2-5; no reliable D call. Germline lookup yields CDR1 SEHNR and CDR2 FQNEAQ (reference sequence). The CDR3 loop spans 14 amino acids. The germline V and J ends were trimmed by 4 bases and 2 bases, with 11 bases remaining between them. CDR3 protein: CASSSVGRQETQYF. In DNA form, the CDR3 reads TGTGCCAGCAGCTCCGTTGGACGACAAGAGACCCAGTACTTC.